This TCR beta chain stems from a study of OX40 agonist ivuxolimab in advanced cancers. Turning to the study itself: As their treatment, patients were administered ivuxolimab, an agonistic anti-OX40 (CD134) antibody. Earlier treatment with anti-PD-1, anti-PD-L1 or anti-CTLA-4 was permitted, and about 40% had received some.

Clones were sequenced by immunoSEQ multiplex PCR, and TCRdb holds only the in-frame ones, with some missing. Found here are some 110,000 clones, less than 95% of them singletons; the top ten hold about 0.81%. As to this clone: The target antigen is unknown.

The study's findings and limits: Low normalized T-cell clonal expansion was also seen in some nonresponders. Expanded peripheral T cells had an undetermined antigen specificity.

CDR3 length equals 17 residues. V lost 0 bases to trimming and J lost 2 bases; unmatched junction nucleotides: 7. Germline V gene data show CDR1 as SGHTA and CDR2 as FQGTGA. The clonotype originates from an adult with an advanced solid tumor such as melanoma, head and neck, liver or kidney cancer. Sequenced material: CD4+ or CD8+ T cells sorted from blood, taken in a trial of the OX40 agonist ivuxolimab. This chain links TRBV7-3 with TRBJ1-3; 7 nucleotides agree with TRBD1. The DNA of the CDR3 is TGTGCCAGCAGCTTAACGGGGGACGGGACAGCTGGAAACACCATATATTTT. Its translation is CASSLTGDGTAGNTIYF.